These 9 T cell receptor beta chains share one sample of origin, sequenced in a study of shared clonotypes between healthy human individuals. The table came from immunoSEQ multiplex PCR; TCRdb's copy has only in-frame clones and leaves some out. The table has 850,000 to 1,200,000 clones, 65% to 80% seen once. The sample comprised memory CD4+ T cells sorted from blood. Documented subset: CD45RA-negative fraction. These receptors were collected from a man aged 18-30 years in good health.

This clone was found a few times. The CDR3 protein is CACGAQTDSPLHF. The CDR3 DNA follows: TGTGCCTGTGGGGCCCAGACGGATTCACCCCTCCACTTT. The V gene is TRBV30, the J gene TRBJ1-6, with TRBD1 as a possible D gene (5 bases). V was cut by 6 bases and J by 8 bases, with 14 bases left in between. Germline assignment: CDR1 GTSNPN and CDR2 SVGIG (reference sequence). The CDR3 runs 13 residues.

The chain couples TRBV6-5 to TRBJ2-2, with 9 bases identical to TRBD1. V trimming: 2 bases; J trimming: 10 bases; junction bases outside the gene matches: 2. CDR3 size: 13 residues. Looked up from germline, CDR1 is MNHEY and CDR2 is SVGAGI. This CDR3 reads CASSYDRGSELFF. The CDR3 DNA reads TGTGCCAGCAGTTACGACAGGGGGTCGGAGCTGTTTTTT.

The chain combines TRBV10-3 with TRBJ1-1; possible D gene TRBD1, 5 bases. Trimming left V 2 bases short and J 7 bases short, with 14 bases between. Germline values: CDR1 ENHRY, CDR2 SYGVKD. The CDR3 has 14 amino acids. CDR3 sequence (DNA): TGTGCCATCAGTGAGATGCAGGGCGAGGTTGAAGCTTTCTTT. Translation gives CAISEMQGEVEAFF.

V gene TRBV10-1 combines with J gene TRBJ1-2, with 8 nucleotides matching TRBD1. The trim removed 2 bases at V and 6 bases at J, leaving 2 bases unmatched. CDR3 length equals 13 residues. Germline V lookup: CDR1 WNHNN, CDR2 SYGVQD (reference sequence). CDR3 amino acids: CASSEGTGHGYTF. CDR3 coding DNA: TGCGCCAGCAGTGAGGGGACAGGTCATGGCTACACCTTC.

V and J are TRBV7-9 and TRBJ2-5; the match to TRBD2 covers 14 bases. The CDR3 is made up of 18 amino acids. Germline CDR1 SEHNR, CDR2 FQNEAQ (reference sequence). V gave up 4 bases and J gave up 1 base; unmatched junction bases: 8. The CDR3 here is CASSSYQGLAGVQETQYF. In DNA form, the CDR3 reads TGTGCCAGCAGCTCGTACCAGGGACTAGCGGGGGTCCAAGAGACCCAGTACTTC.

This chain uses TRBV27 with TRBJ2-5, with D perhaps TRBD1 (6 bases). V dropped 6 bases and J dropped 5 bases, with 13 bases sitting between them. CDR3 size: 13 residues. Germline V gives CDR1 MNHEY, CDR2 SMNVEV (reference sequence). The CDR3 DNA reads as TGTGCCAGCAGACTCTGGCAGGGGGAGACCCAGTACTTC. Translation: CASRLWQGETQYF.

In its sample, this clone was seen a few times. J is TRBJ1-1 and V is TRBV15; D is undetermined. The CDR3 spans 13 residues. V was pared by 1 base and J by 3 bases, with 6 bases between. Germline V gene sequence: CDR1 LNHNV, CDR2 YYDKDF (reference sequence). The DNA of the CDR3 is TGTGCCACCAGCAGAGGGTGGGACACTGAAGCTTTCTTT. Its protein product is CATSRGWDTEAFF. Full variable domain (rest looked up from reference TRBV15 and TRBJ1-1): DAMVIQNPRYQVTQFGKPVTLSCSQTLNHNVMYWYQQKSSQAPKLLFHYYDKDFNNEADTPDNFQSRRPNTSFCFLDIRSPGLGDTAMYLCATSRGWDTEAFFGQGTRLTVV.

This rearrangement joins TRBV12-5 to TRBJ1-3; D gene ambiguous. Germline-derived CDR1 and CDR2 are LGHNT and FRNRAP. The CDR3 has 15 residues. Trimming removed 1 base at V and 4 bases at J, with 11 bases between. The CDR3 DNA sequence: TGTGCTAGTGGTTTGGGTAGGACCCTCGGAAACACCATATATTTT. Translated: CASGLGRTLGNTIYF.

V and J are TRBV7-9 and TRBJ2-6, with TRBD1 matching 9 bases. Trimming at V came to 5 bases and at J to 0 bases, leaving 5 bases not matched to a gene. Germline CDR1 is SEHNR and CDR2 is FQNEAQ (reference sequence). CDR3 size: 17 residues. CDR3 in amino acids: CASSRGQGGSGANVLTF. The DNA of the CDR3 is TGTGCCAGCAGCCGGGGACAGGGAGGCTCTGGGGCCAACGTCCTGACTTTC.